A selection of T cell receptor beta chains follows, all from one sample in a study of T cells after yellow fever vaccination. TCRdb called the 5' RACE reads again in MiXCR, with one record for every CDR3 protein. The sample has hundreds of thousands of distinct CDR3 sequences, under 15% seen once. Specimen: CD4+ T cells sorted from PBMCs, collected 15 days after the yellow fever booster vaccination. These receptors all come from a man aged 18 to 29 who received the YFV17D yellow fever vaccine. Each CDR3 is given with its conserved first and last residue. D genes are given only for firm matches. For some rows the clone size is stated as once, few or many, or as a class when expanded; others skip it.

abundance	v_gene	d_gene	j_gene	CDR3aa	CDR3nt
few	TRBV4-1	NA	TRBJ2-2	CASSQVFAVTGELFF	TGCGCCAGCAGCCAAGTTTTCGCAGTAACCGGGGAGCTGTTTTTT
NA	TRBV20-1	NA	TRBJ2-3	CSARDPGNTDTQYF	TGCAGTGCTAGAGACCCGGGAAACACAGATACGCAGTATTTT
NA	TRBV7-9	NA	TRBJ2-3	CASSLVALDTQYF	TGTGCCAGCAGCTTAGTCGCTTTAGATACGCAGTATTTT
few	TRBV6-6	TRBD1	TRBJ1-4	CASSYPTGGGGEKLFF	TGTGCCAGCAGTTACCCGACAGGGGGCGGAGGTGAAAAACTGTTTTTT
few	TRBV27	TRBD1	TRBJ2-1	CASRKFPGQHNEQFF	TGTGCCAGCAGGAAATTCCCGGGACAGCACAATGAGCAGTTCTTC
few	TRBV5-4	NA	TRBJ2-1	CASSPQGNNEQFF	TGTGCCAGCAGCCCTCAGGGGAACAATGAGCAGTTCTTC
NA	TRBV4-1	NA	TRBJ1-5	CASSRMGGSNQPQHF	TGCGCCAGCAGCCGGATGGGTGGGAGCAATCAGCCCCAGCATTTT
NA	TRBV7-2	TRBD1	TRBJ1-1	CASSFTGGMNTEAFF	TGTGCCAGCAGCTTTACAGGGGGCATGAACACTGAAGCTTTCTTT
few	TRBV7-2	NA	TRBJ1-2	CASTPGWGRGYTF	TGTGCCAGCACCCCAGGGTGGGGCCGGGGCTACACCTTC
NA	TRBV6-2/TRBV6-3	NA	TRBJ1-2	CATGVNMYGYTF	TGTGCCACCGGGGTCAATATGTATGGCTACACCTTC
many	TRBV7-2	NA	TRBJ2-3	CASSLYTDTQYF	TGTGCCAGCAGCCTCTACACAGATACGCAGTATTTT
few	TRBV4-3	TRBD1	TRBJ2-5	CASSLSRQGETQYF	TGCGCCAGCAGCCTATCGAGACAGGGGGAGACCCAGTACTTC
few	TRBV18	NA	TRBJ1-1	CASSPQVSRGAEAFF	TGTGCCAGCTCACCACAGGTTTCCAGGGGCGCTGAAGCTTTCTTT
NA	TRBV5-1	NA	TRBJ2-1	CASSYYSDWDGNEQFF	TGCGCCAGCAGCTACTACTCAGACTGGGACGGGAATGAGCAGTTCTTC
NA	TRBV20-1	TRBD2	TRBJ2-1	CSGGISGAHEQFF	TGCAGTGGGGGAATTAGCGGGGCTCATGAGCAGTTCTTC
many	TRBV10-2	NA	TRBJ2-3	CASSEWVAGTDTQYF	TGCGCCAGCAGTGAGTGGGTAGCGGGCACAGATACGCAGTATTTT
many	TRBV20-1	TRBD2	TRBJ2-3	CSAGTSGGAGTDTQYF	TGCAGTGCTGGGACTAGCGGGGGGGCGGGGACAGATACGCAGTATTTT
few	TRBV7-2	TRBD2	TRBJ2-1	CASSRGGGVSYNEQFF	TGTGCCAGCAGCCGCGGGGGAGGGGTGTCCTACAATGAGCAGTTCTTC
few	TRBV12-3/TRBV12-4	TRBD1	TRBJ2-7	CASSFIGLTGGYYEQYF	TGTGCCAGCAGTTTTATAGGGTTAACAGGGGGCTACTACGAGCAGTACTTC
NA	TRBV28	NA	TRBJ1-5	CASSLPGARSNQPQHF	TGTGCCAGCAGTTTACCGGGGGCGAGGAGCAATCAGCCCCAGCATTTT
many	TRBV3-1	NA	TRBJ1-6	CASSQERGPLHF	TGTGCCAGCAGCCAAGAAAGGGGACCCCTCCACTTT
NA	TRBV3-1	TRBD2	TRBJ2-3	CASSPTSGGGFNTQYF	TGTGCCAGCAGCCCTACTAGCGGGGGTGGCTTCAATACGCAGTATTTT
NA	TRBV12-3/TRBV12-4	NA	TRBJ1-2	CASSRALGGRAVDGYTF	TGTGCCAGCAGTAGGGCCCTTGGGGGACGCGCAGTCGATGGCTACACCTTC
NA	TRBV11-2	NA	TRBJ1-1	CASSLGLATAEAFF	TGTGCCAGCAGCTTAGGCCTGGCGACCGCTGAAGCTTTCTTT
NA	TRBV15	NA	TRBJ2-3	CATSRAPGGAGTDTQYF	TGTGCCACCAGCAGAGCCCCTGGGGGGGCTGGCACAGATACGCAGTATTTT
NA	TRBV6-2/TRBV6-3	NA	TRBJ1-2	CASSFMGRGYTF	TGTGCCAGCAGTTTCATGGGACGAGGCTACACCTTC
NA	TRBV6-1	NA	TRBJ2-3	CASNTGGTDTQYF	TGTGCCAGCAATACGGGGGGCACAGATACGCAGTATTTT
many	TRBV10-3	NA	TRBJ1-4	CATYRGSATNEKLFF	TGTGCCACCTACCGTGGCAGTGCAACTAATGAAAAACTGTTTTTT
few	TRBV6-6	TRBD1	TRBJ2-3	CASCLPGQGSPDTQYF	TGTGCCAGCTGCCTGCCGGGACAGGGGAGTCCAGATACGCAGTATTTT
NA	TRBV5-6	NA	TRBJ2-2	CASSPSPLVTGELFF	TGTGCCAGCAGCCCCTCGCCACTAGTCACCGGGGAGCTGTTTTTT
NA	TRBV18	NA	TRBJ2-2	CASSPQSPGANTGELFF	TGTGCCAGCTCACCACAATCCCCCGGGGCGAACACCGGGGAGCTGTTTTTT
few	TRBV5-5	NA	TRBJ1-2	CASRPEPSHGYTF	TGTGCCAGCAGACCCGAGCCCTCCCATGGCTACACCTTC
once	TRBV12-3/TRBV12-4	NA	TRBJ2-2	CASSLSTRGRNTGELFF	TGTGCCAGCAGTTTATCCACTCGGGGTAGGAACACCGGGGAGCTGTTTTTT
few	TRBV12-3/TRBV12-4	NA	TRBJ2-1	CASSLNRLTHNEQFF	TGTGCCAGCAGTTTAAACAGGCTTACTCACAATGAGCAGTTCTTC
few	TRBV5-1	TRBD2	TRBJ2-1	CASSAGTSFYEQFF	TGCGCCAGCAGCGCCGGGACTAGCTTCTATGAGCAGTTCTTC
many	TRBV18	TRBD1	TRBJ1-5	CASSPRAGQGASNQPQHF	TGTGCCAGCTCACCCCGAGCCGGACAGGGGGCTAGCAATCAGCCCCAGCATTTT
NA	TRBV5-1	NA	TRBJ2-5	CASSTGTVEETQYF	TGCGCCAGCTCTACGGGGACCGTTGAAGAGACCCAGTACTTC
NA	TRBV7-2	TRBD1	TRBJ2-7	CASRLGQQSYEQYF	TGTGCCAGCAGGTTGGGACAGCAATCTTACGAGCAGTACTTC
NA	TRBV7-3	NA	TRBJ2-1	CASSPGAGSQNPQFF	TGTGCCAGCAGCCCGGGCGCAGGATCCCAGAACCCGCAGTTCTTC
once	TRBV7-9	NA	TRBJ1-3	CASSSIRASGNTIYF	TGTGCCAGCAGCTCAATCCGGGCCTCTGGAAACACCATATATTTT
few	TRBV29-1	NA	TRBJ1-1	CSARIRDLNTEAFF	TGCAGCGCCAGGATCAGGGACTTAAACACTGAAGCTTTCTTT
few	TRBV3-1	NA	TRBJ2-3	CASSQEASLADTQYF	TGTGCCAGCAGCCAAGAAGCTAGCCTGGCGGATACGCAGTATTTT
few	TRBV5-1	NA	TRBJ1-1	CASSPIRLGIEAFF	TGCGCCAGCAGCCCGATTAGGCTGGGAATTGAAGCTTTCTTT
NA	TRBV7-2	NA	TRBJ2-5	CASSLAIGRIKETQYF	TGTGCCAGCAGCTTAGCAATCGGCAGAATCAAAGAGACCCAGTACTTC
few	TRBV7-3	NA	TRBJ1-1	CASARSFNTEAFF	TGTGCCAGCGCCCGGAGCTTCAACACTGAAGCTTTCTTT